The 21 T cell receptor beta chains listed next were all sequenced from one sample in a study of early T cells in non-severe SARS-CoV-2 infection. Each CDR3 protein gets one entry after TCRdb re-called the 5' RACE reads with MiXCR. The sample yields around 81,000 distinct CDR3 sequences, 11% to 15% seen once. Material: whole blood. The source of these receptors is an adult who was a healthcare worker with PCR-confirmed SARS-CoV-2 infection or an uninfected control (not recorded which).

In nucleotides, the CDR3 is TGTGCCAGCGGCCAGGGGTCCTACGAGCAGTACTTC. Protein: CASGQGSYEQYF. The chain recombines TRBV11-1 with TRBJ2-7, with TRBD1 as a possible D gene (6 bases). Germline V gives CDR1 SGHAT, CDR2 FQDESV (reference sequence). Trimming took 8 bases from V and 1 from J, leaving 9 bases between them. The CDR3 is made up of 12 amino acids.

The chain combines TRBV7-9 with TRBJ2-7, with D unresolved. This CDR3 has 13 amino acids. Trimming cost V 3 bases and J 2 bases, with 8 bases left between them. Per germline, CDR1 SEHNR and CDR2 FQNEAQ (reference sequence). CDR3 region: CASSFNFTYEQYF. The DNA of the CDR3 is TGTGCCAGCAGCTTTAACTTCACCTACGAGCAGTACTTC.

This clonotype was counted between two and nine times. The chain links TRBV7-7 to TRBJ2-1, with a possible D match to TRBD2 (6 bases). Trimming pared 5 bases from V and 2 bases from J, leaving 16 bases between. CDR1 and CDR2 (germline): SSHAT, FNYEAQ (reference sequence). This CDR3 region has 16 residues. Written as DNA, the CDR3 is TGTGCCAGCAGCCCACCGGGGGTAACTGCCTACAATGAGCAGTTCTTC. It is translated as CASSPPGVTAYNEQFF.

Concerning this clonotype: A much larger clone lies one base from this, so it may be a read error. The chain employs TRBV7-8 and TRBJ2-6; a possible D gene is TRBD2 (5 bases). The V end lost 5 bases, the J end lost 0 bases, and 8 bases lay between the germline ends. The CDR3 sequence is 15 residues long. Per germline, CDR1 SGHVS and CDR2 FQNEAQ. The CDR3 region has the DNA TGTGCCAGCAGCCCCGGGGACTCTGGGGCCAACGTCCTGACTTTC. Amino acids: CASSPGDSGANVLTF. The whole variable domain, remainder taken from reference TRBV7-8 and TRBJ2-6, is GAGVSQSPRYKVAKRGQDVALRCDPISGHVSLFWYQQALGQGPEFLTYFQNEAQLDKSGLPSDRFFAERPEGSVSTLKIQRTQQEDSAVYLCASSPGDSGANVLTFGAGSRLTVL.

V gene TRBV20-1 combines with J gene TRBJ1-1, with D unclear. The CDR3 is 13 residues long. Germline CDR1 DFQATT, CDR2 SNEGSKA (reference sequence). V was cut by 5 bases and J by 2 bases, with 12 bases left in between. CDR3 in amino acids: CSASRTANTEAFF. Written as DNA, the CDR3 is TGCAGTGCTTCTCGCACAGCTAACACTGAAGCTTTCTTT.

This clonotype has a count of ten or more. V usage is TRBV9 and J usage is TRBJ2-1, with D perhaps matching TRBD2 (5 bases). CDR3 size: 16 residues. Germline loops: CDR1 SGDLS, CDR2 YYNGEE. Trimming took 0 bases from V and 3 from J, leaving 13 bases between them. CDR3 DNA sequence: TGTGCCAGCAGCGTAGCGATGAGCGGATTCTACAATGAGCAGTTCTTC. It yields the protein CASSVAMSGFYNEQFF.

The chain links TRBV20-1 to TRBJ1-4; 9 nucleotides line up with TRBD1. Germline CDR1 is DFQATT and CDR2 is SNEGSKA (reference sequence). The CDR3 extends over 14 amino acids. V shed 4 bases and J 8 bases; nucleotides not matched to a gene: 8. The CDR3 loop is CSAMPGTGNEKLFF. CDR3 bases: TGCAGTGCTATGCCGGGGACAGGGAACGAAAAACTGTTTTTT.

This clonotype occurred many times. The CDR3 DNA reads as TGTGCCAGCAGCCAGGGCTATGAGCAGTTCTTC. It codes for CASSQGYEQFF. This sequence joins TRBV3-1 and TRBJ2-1; D gene unclear. CDR3 length equals 11 residues. V shed 3 bases and J shed 8 bases, with 5 bases lying between them. Germline values: CDR1 LGHDT, CDR2 YNNKEL (reference sequence).

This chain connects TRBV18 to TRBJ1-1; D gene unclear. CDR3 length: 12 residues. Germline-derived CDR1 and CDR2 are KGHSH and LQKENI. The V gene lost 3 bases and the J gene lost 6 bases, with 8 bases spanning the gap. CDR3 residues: CASSPETAEAFF. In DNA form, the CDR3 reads TGTGCCAGCTCACCGGAAACAGCTGAAGCTTTCTTT. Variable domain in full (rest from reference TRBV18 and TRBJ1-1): NAGVMQNPRHLVRRRGQEARLRCSPMKGHSHVYWYRQLPEEGLKFMVYLQKENIIDESGMPKERFSAEFPKEGPSILRIQQVVRGDSAAYFCASSPETAEAFFGQGTRLTVV.

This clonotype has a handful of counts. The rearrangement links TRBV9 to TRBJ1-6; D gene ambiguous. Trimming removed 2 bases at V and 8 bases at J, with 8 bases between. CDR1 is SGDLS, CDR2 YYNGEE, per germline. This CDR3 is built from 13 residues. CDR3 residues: CASSVDGYSPLHF. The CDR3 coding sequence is TGTGCCAGCAGCGTCGACGGTTATTCACCCCTCCACTTT.

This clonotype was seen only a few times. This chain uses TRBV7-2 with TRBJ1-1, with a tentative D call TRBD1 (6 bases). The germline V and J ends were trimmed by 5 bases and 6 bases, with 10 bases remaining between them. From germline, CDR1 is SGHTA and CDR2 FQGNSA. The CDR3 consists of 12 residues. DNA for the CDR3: TGTGCCAGCAGCCCGTGGGGGCCTGAAGCTTTCTTT. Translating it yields CASSPWGPEAFF. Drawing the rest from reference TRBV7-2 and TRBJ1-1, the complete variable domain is GAGVSQSPSNKVTEKGKDVELRCDPISGHTALYWYRQSLGQGLEFLIYFQGNSAPDKSGLPSDRFSAERTGGSVSTLTIQRTQQEDSAVYLCASSPWGPEAFFGQGTRLTVV.

The chain's CDR3 is CASRGEGDNEQFF. CDR3 sequence (DNA): TGTGCCAGCCGAGGGGAGGGCGACAATGAGCAGTTCTTC. The rearrangement links TRBV7-9 to TRBJ2-1, with 7 bases lining up with TRBD2. The CDR3 consists of 13 residues. The V gene's germline CDR1 is SEHNR and CDR2 FQNEAQ (reference sequence). V lost 8 bases to trimming and J lost 5 bases; unmatched junction nucleotides: 6.

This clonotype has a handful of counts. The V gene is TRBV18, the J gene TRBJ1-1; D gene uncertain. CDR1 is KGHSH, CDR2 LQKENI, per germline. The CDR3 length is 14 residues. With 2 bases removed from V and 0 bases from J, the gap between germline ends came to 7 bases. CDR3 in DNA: TGTGCCAGCTCACCAGAAGGGTTGAACACTGAAGCTTTCTTT. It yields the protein CASSPEGLNTEAFF.

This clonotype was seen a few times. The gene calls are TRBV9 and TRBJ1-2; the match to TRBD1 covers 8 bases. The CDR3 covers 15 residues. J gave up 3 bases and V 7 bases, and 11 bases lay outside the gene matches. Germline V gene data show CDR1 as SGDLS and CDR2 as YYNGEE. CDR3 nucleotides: TGTGCCAGCTCCACCTTCCGGGACAGGCACTATGGCTACACCTTC. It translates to CASSTFRDRHYGYTF.

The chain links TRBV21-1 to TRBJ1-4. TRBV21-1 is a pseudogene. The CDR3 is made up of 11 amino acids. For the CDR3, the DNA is TGTGCCAGCAGCAGTTTCGAAAAACTGTTTTTT. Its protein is CASSSFEKLFF.

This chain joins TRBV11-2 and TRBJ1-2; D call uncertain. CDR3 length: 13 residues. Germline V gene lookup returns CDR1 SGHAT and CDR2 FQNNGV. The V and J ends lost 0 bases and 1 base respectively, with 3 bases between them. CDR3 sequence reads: CASSLDYNYGYTF. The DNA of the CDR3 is TGTGCCAGCAGCTTAGACTATAACTATGGCTACACCTTC.

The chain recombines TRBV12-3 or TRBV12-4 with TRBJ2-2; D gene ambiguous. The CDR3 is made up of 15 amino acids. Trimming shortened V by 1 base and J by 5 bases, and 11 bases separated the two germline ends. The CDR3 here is CASSLVPPRTGELFF. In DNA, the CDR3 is TGTGCCAGCAGTTTAGTCCCCCCACGGACCGGGGAGCTGTTTTTT.

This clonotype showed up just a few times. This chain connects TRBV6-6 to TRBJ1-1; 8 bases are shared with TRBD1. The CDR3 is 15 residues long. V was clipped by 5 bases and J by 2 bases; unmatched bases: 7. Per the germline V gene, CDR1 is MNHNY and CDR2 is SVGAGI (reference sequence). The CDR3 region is CASSEPGQGNTEAFF. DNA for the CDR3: TGTGCCAGCAGTGAGCCCGGACAGGGTAACACTGAAGCTTTCTTT.

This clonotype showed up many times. CDR3 nucleotide sequence: TGTGCCAGCAGTTTTTCGGCAGGGGGAACTGGAAACACCATATATTTT. Translating it yields CASSFSAGGTGNTIYF. The rearrangement joins TRBV28 to TRBJ1-3; TRBD1 aligns across 7 bases. The CDR3 spans 16 residues. V lost 3 bases to trimming and J lost 2 bases; unmatched junction nucleotides: 7. CDR1 and CDR2 from the germline V gene are MDHEN and SYDVKM.

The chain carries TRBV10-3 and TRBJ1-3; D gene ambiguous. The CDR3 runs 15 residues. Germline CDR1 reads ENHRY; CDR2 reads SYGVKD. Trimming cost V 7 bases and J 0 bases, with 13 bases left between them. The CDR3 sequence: CAIKGDCSSGNTIYF. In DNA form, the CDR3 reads TGTGCCATCAAGGGAGATTGCAGCTCTGGAAACACCATATATTTT.

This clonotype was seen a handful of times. In DNA, the CDR3 is TGCAGCGTTGAAAATTTCGGGAGCTCTCTTTTGATTACTGAAGCTTTCTTT. Its protein product is CSVENFGSSLLITEAFF. The V gene is TRBV29-1, the J gene TRBJ1-1, with D unresolved. The V and J ends lost 2 bases and 5 bases respectively, with 24 bases between them. Germline assignment: CDR1 SQVTM and CDR2 ANQGSEA. This CDR3 spans 17 amino acids.